Following are 30 T cell receptor beta chains from one sample sequenced in a study of T-cell reconstitution after alpha-beta-depleted transplantation in children. For TCRbeta, the library was prepared with unique molecular identifiers. From the PCR reads, TCRdb called clonotypes with MiXCR, one entry per CDR3 protein. Here the sample spans roughly 200,000 distinct CDR3 sequences, roughly 11% being singletons. This sample comprised PBMCs, obtained before TCRalphabeta/CD19-depleted stem cell transplant. The receptor source for this set is a child younger than two with acute myeloid leukemia, due to receive a stem cell transplant.

In the case of this clonotype: One end of the junction fails to match germline, which may point to a read error. The chain carries TRBV11-2 and TRBJ1-2, with 8 bases aligning to TRBD1. Germline values: CDR1 SGHAT, CDR2 FQNNGV. This CDR3 comprises 14 residues. The CDR3 region has the DNA TGTGCCAGCAGCCCCGGGACAGGAAACTATGGCGACACCTTC. Amino acids: CASSPGTGNYGDTF.

This clonotype was counted at least ten times. Here the CDR3 DNA reads TGCGCCAGCAGCTACCGGGACAACACAGATACGCAGTATTTT. It translates to CASSYRDNTDTQYF. This rearrangement joins TRBV5-1 to TRBJ2-3; possibly TRBD1 for D (6 bases). The V end was cut by 3 bases, the J end by 2 bases, with 10 bases between. There are 14 residues in the CDR3. Germline CDR1 reads SGHRS; CDR2 reads YFSETQ.

This clonotype was counted between two and nine times. The gene calls are TRBV12-3 or TRBV12-4 and TRBJ1-3; tentatively, D is TRBD1 (5 bases). The CDR3 length is 15 residues. Trimming took off 1 base at V and 2 bases at J, with 9 bases between the two ends. The CDR3, as DNA: TGTGCCAGCAGTTTAGGGGGCGGTGCTGGAAACACCATATATTTT. Translation gives CASSLGGGAGNTIYF.

This clonotype was counted many times. The chain uses TRBV20-1 and TRBJ2-1; D perhaps matches TRBD2 (6 bases). The CDR3 sequence is 13 residues long. Trimming took off 0 bases at V and 7 bases at J, with 10 bases between the two ends. Germline-derived CDR1 and CDR2 are DFQATT and SNEGSKA (reference sequence). This CDR3 is CSARDTSNNEQFF. The CDR3 DNA follows: TGCAGTGCTAGAGATACTAGCAATAATGAGCAGTTCTTC.

Many counts were recorded for this clonotype. V usage is TRBV20-1 and J usage is TRBJ1-1; no clear D. V was trimmed by 4 bases and J by 1 base, leaving 4 bases between them. CDR1 and CDR2 from the germline V gene are DFQATT and SNEGSKA (reference sequence). The CDR3 covers 11 residues. This CDR3 is CSATGNTEAFF. Here the CDR3 DNA reads TGCAGTGCTACAGGGAACACTGAAGCTTTCTTT.

This clonotype was picked up many times. This chain connects TRBV12-3 or TRBV12-4 to TRBJ1-1, with 8 bases that match TRBD1. Trimming took 4 bases from V and 3 from J; bases not matched to a gene: 4. The CDR3 consists of 14 residues. Here the CDR3 DNA reads TGTGCCAGCAGTTCAAACAGGGGGTACACTGAAGCTTTCTTT. Amino acid sequence: CASSSNRGYTEAFF.

This clonotype was recorded many times. CDR3 protein: CASSGTSGRKGEQFF. The CDR3 region has the DNA TGTGCCAGCAGTGGGACTAGCGGGAGGAAGGGTGAGCAGTTCTTC. The chain is built from TRBV2 and TRBJ2-1; 14 nucleotides agree with TRBD2. V shed 4 bases, J shed 9 bases, and the junction held 5 bases outside the gene matches. Germline assignment: CDR1 SNHLY and CDR2 FYNNEI. CDR3 length: 15 residues.

The sample holds many counts of this clonotype. One end of the junction varies from germline; a read error may be responsible. The chain carries TRBV20-1 and TRBJ2-4; TRBD2 matches 8 bases. CDR3 length: 14 amino acids. Germline V gene data show CDR1 as DFQATT and CDR2 as SNEGSKA (reference sequence). The CDR3 DNA reads TGCAGTGCGAGAGCGGGGGAAGCCAAAAACATTCAGTACTTC. This encodes CSARAGEAKNIQYF.

This clonotype appeared a few times. This chain connects TRBV11-2 to TRBJ1-2, with TRBD1 matching 8 bases. V gave up 5 bases and J gave up 2 bases; unmatched junction bases: 13. Germline V gives CDR1 SGHAT, CDR2 FQNNGV. The CDR3 extends over 17 amino acids. Written as DNA, the CDR3 is TGTGCCAGCAGCAGGATAAAAGACAGGGGAGAAAACTATGGCTACACCTTC. It translates to CASSRIKDRGENYGYTF.

This clonotype appeared many times. J is TRBJ1-1 and V is TRBV12-3 or TRBV12-4; 9 positions agree with TRBD1. V lost 9 bases and J lost 0; bases outside the gene matches: 5. This CDR3 contains 14 residues. The CDR3 region is CASRGQGLNTEAFF. Written as DNA, the CDR3 is TGTGCCAGTAGGGGACAGGGACTGAACACTGAAGCTTTCTTT.

Details on this clonotype: At one of its ends the junction is not consistent with the germline gene, which may arise from a read error. The chain is built from TRBV5-1 and TRBJ2-1, with D uncertain. The CDR3 is 12 amino acids. Germline loops: CDR1 SGHRS, CDR2 YFSETQ. CDR3 sequence: CAISLGGNEQFF. The DNA for the CDR3 is TGCGCCATCAGCTTAGGTGGCAATGAGCAGTTCTTC.

This clonotype showed up many times. V usage is TRBV5-1 and J usage is TRBJ2-1, with D perhaps TRBD1 (7 bases). CDR1 is SGHRS, CDR2 YFSETQ, per germline. Trimming removed 0 bases at V and 8 bases at J, with 15 bases between. This CDR3 comprises 15 residues. For the CDR3, the DNA is TGCGCCAGCAGCTTGGCGTCAGGGGGGCTCGATGAGCAGTTCTTC. It yields the protein CASSLASGGLDEQFF.

On this clonotype itself: It is unclear where the CDR3 begins or ends on the DNA, so no DNA is shown, and the CDR3 is as TCRdb lists it. V usage is TRBV7-2 and J usage is TRBJ2-2; the D call TRBD1 from the table was never checked on the DNA. The CDR3 length is 15 residues, termini included. The germline gives CDR1 SGHTA, CDR2 FQGNSA. This CDR3 is CASSERGGTPGSCFF.

This clonotype has at least ten counts. The J gene is TRBJ2-3, the V gene TRBV24-1; possibly TRBD1 for D (5 bases). Germline CDR1 KGHDR, CDR2 SFDVKD. The V gene lost 4 bases and the J gene lost 7 bases, with 11 bases spanning the gap. The CDR3 loop spans 13 amino acids. The CDR3 protein is CATSDQTVYTQYF. For the CDR3, the DNA is TGTGCCACCAGTGACCAGACAGTGTATACGCAGTATTTT.

In this sample, this clonotype turned up many times. This chain uses TRBV20-1 with TRBJ2-5; D possibly corresponds to TRBD1 (6 bases). The germline gives CDR1 DFQATT, CDR2 SNEGSKA (reference sequence). V was pared by 5 bases and J by 5 bases, with 18 bases between. The CDR3 is 14 residues long. The CDR3 protein is CSADTGTLAETQYF. The CDR3, as DNA: TGCAGTGCTGACACCGGGACATTAGCCGAGACCCAGTACTTC.

This clonotype was seen ten or more times. The chain combines TRBV20-1 with TRBJ2-7; D not resolved. CDR1 is DFQATT, CDR2 SNEGSKA, per germline (reference sequence). This CDR3 region has 12 residues. Deletions cut 3 bases from V and 3 bases from J, with 9 bases between. In DNA, the CDR3 is TGCAGTGCTAGTTATAAAGACTACGAGCAGTACTTC. This encodes CSASYKDYEQYF.

This clonotype was detected ten times or more. The genes are TRBV6-5 and TRBJ2-1; 9 bases fit TRBD1. Germline values: CDR1 MNHEY, CDR2 SVGAGI. Trimming at V came to 3 bases and at J to 5 bases, leaving 8 bases not matched to a gene. The CDR3 sequence is 16 residues long. This CDR3 reads CASSYRGQGGHNEQFF. DNA of the CDR3: TGTGCCAGCAGTTATCGGGGACAGGGCGGCCACAATGAGCAGTTCTTC.

This clonotype was seen repeatedly, ten times or more. The chain uses TRBV20-1 and TRBJ2-1; 7 nucleotides line up with TRBD1. There are 14 residues in the CDR3. Germline trimming cut 3 bases from V and 3 bases from J; bases unmatched to any gene: 5. Germline values: CDR1 DFQATT, CDR2 SNEGSKA (reference sequence). CDR3 in amino acids: CSASSRDSYNEQFF. DNA of the CDR3: TGCAGTGCTAGTTCTCGGGACAGCTACAATGAGCAGTTCTTC.

A word on this clonotype: A read error may produce the germline difference seen at one junction end. The V gene is TRBV4-2, the J gene TRBJ2-5; unclear D gene. This CDR3 comprises 17 residues. The germline V gene encodes CDR1 LGHNA and CDR2 YNFKEQ. The DNA of the CDR3 is TGTGCCAGGAGCCCTGTGCTCGTGGGCCGACTTCGAGAGACCCAGTACTTC. Translating it yields CARSPVLVGRLRETQYF.

Ten or more counts support this clonotype. V gene TRBV12-3 or TRBV12-4 combines with J gene TRBJ2-3, with D unclear. The ends were cut back, 4 bases at V and 0 bases at J, with 8 bases in the middle. This CDR3 contains 14 residues. The CDR3 loop is CASSSRLSTDTQYF. As DNA, the CDR3 is TGTGCCAGCAGTTCTCGGCTTAGCACAGATACGCAGTATTTT.

This sequence joins TRBV18 and TRBJ2-6; D unclear. V was cut by 0 bases and J by 0 bases, with 3 bases left in between. Per the germline V gene, CDR1 is KGHSH and CDR2 is LQKENI. The CDR3 consists of 15 residues. The CDR3 loop is CASSPPTSGANVLTF. The CDR3 bases are TGTGCCAGCTCACCACCAACCTCTGGGGCCAACGTCCTGACTTTC.

This clonotype was detected many times. This sequence joins TRBV20-1 and TRBJ1-5, with D hard to call. Trimming stripped 2 bases from V and 0 bases from J, with 11 bases between. CDR1 is DFQATT, CDR2 SNEGSKA, per germline (reference sequence). CDR3 length: 15 amino acids. The CDR3 DNA reads as TGCAGTGCTAGACGGGGAACCTATAGCAATCAGCCCCAGCATTTT. Its protein product is CSARRGTYSNQPQHF.

At least ten counts were recorded for this clonotype. The genes are TRBV18 and TRBJ2-5, with 12 bases matching TRBD2. The germline V gene encodes CDR1 KGHSH and CDR2 LQKENI. V lost 3 bases, J lost 5 bases, and 7 bases stayed unmatched. This CDR3 spans 16 amino acids. Here the CDR3 reads CASSPRTSGATETQYF. The CDR3 nucleotides read TGTGCCAGCTCACCGAGGACTAGCGGGGCCACGGAGACCCAGTACTTC.

Regarding this clonotype: One end of the junction fails to match germline, which may point to a read error. The V gene is TRBV3-1, the J gene TRBJ1-5, with a possible D match to TRBD1 (5 bases). The germline V gene has CDR1 LGHDT and CDR2 YNNKEL (reference sequence). The CDR3 spans 18 residues. CDR3 DNA sequence: TGTGCCTGCAGCCAAGGGACGCTTGACAGCTATTCAAATCAGCCCCAGCATTTT. Translated: CACSQGTLDSYSNQPQHF.

This clonotype was picked up many times. The rearrangement uses TRBV12-3 or TRBV12-4 and TRBJ2-2; D might be TRBD1 (5 bases). The CDR3 has 14 amino acids. V dropped 6 bases and J dropped 6 bases, with 14 bases sitting between them. The CDR3 spells CASRTTGTSGELFF. Here the CDR3 DNA reads TGTGCCAGCAGAACCACAGGAACTTCCGGGGAGCTGTTTTTT.

This clonotype was recorded a few times. The chain has TRBV7-9 and TRBJ2-1, with TRBD2 as a possible D gene (5 bases). Between the trimmed V and J ends, which lost 5 bases and 6 bases, there was a span of 11 bases. CDR3 size: 13 residues. CDR1 SEHNR and CDR2 FQNEAQ come from the germline V gene (reference sequence). In DNA, the CDR3 is TGTGCCAGCAGCCCATGGACTTTCAATGAGCAGTTCTTC. This gives the protein CASSPWTFNEQFF.

The chain uses TRBV6-1 and TRBJ1-1; D gene uncertain. The CDR3 length is 15 residues. CDR1 is MNHNS, CDR2 SASEGT, per germline. V was clipped by 8 bases and J by 2 bases, with 18 bases between them. The CDR3 DNA sequence: TGTGCCAGCGGGGAGAGGACCCTCTCAAACACTGAAGCTTTCTTT. This codes for CASGERTLSNTEAFF.

This clonotype occurred many times. The CDR3: CATSREPGSPNEQFF. CDR3 DNA sequence: TGTGCCACCAGCAGAGAACCAGGGTCCCCTAATGAGCAGTTCTTC. The genes are TRBV15 and TRBJ2-1, with a possible D match to TRBD1 (5 bases). Germline-derived CDR1 and CDR2 are LNHNV and YYDKDF (reference sequence). The V end lost 0 bases, the J end lost 7 bases, and 13 bases lay between the germline ends. This CDR3 comprises 15 residues.

This clonotype was observed a handful of times. The V gene is TRBV29-1, the J gene TRBJ2-7; D is possibly TRBD2 (6 bases). This CDR3 is 12 amino acids long. CDR1 and CDR2 (germline): SQVTM, ANQGSEA. The V end was cut by 7 bases, the J end by 2 bases, with 12 bases between. CDR3 loop: CSGAGGTYEQYF. The DNA of the CDR3 is TGCAGCGGGGCCGGGGGAACCTACGAGCAGTACTTC.

This clonotype was counted at least ten times. The chain is built from TRBV6-2 or TRBV6-3 and TRBJ2-1; TRBD2 agrees at 10 bases. The trim removed 0 bases at V and 5 bases at J, leaving 16 bases unmatched. The CDR3 length is 20 residues. Germline CDR1 MNHEY, CDR2 SVGEGT. The CDR3 DNA is TGTGCCAGCAGTTACTCGTTGCAGCGGGAGGGCCTTAGGGGACACAATGAGCAGTTCTTC. Its protein is CASSYSLQREGLRGHNEQFF.